Listed here are 15 T cell receptor beta chains from one sample, sequenced in a study of cytomegalovirus exposure and HLA in healthy donors. PCR primers comprised 60 Vbeta and 13 Jbeta primers. The data were produced by immunoSEQ multiplex PCR, yet TCRdb's version contains in-frame clones alone and is incomplete. The sample has fewer than 300,000 clones, roughly 89% seen once; the top ten hold around 4%. The sequencing sample was made of PBMCs. Source of these receptors: a man in his forties in good health and CMV-seropositive.

The V call is TRBV25-1, the J call TRBJ2-7; TRBD1 agrees at 8 bases. Germline V CDR1 and CDR2: MGHDK, SYGVNS. This CDR3 comprises 16 residues. V lost 1 base, J lost 4 bases, and 9 bases stayed unmatched. The CDR3 DNA follows: TGTGCCAGCAGTGAATCGGGGACAGGACTCCAATACGAGCAGTACTTC. Translating gives CASSESGTGLQYEQYF.

The chain is built from TRBV9 and TRBJ1-2; D possibly corresponds to TRBD1 (5 bases). CDR3 size: 13 residues. Deletions cut 2 bases from V and 3 bases from J, with 8 bases between. Germline assignment: CDR1 SGDLS and CDR2 YYNGEE. This CDR3 is CASSVDSDYGYTF. The CDR3 DNA sequence: TGTGCCAGCAGCGTCGACAGCGACTATGGCTACACCTTC.

The chain is built from TRBV15 and TRBJ2-7; 7 bases align to TRBD2. CDR1 and CDR2 from the germline V gene are LNHNV and YYDKDF (reference sequence). Unmatched junction bases numbered 5, after V lost 3 bases and J lost 3 bases. The length of the CDR3 is 14 residues. CDR3 in DNA: TGTGCCACCAGCAGGGGCGGGAGTCTCTACGAGCAGTACTTC. The encoded protein is CATSRGGSLYEQYF.

This clone is a singleton in its sample. This rearrangement joins TRBV4-1 to TRBJ1-1, with unresolved D. The ends were cut back, 0 bases at V and 0 bases at J, with 5 bases in the middle. This CDR3 region has 14 residues. The germline gives CDR1 MGHRA, CDR2 YSYEKL. The CDR3 DNA follows: TGCGCCAGCAGCCAAGATCGAGTGAACACTGAAGCTTTCTTT. This gives the protein CASSQDRVNTEAFF.

The chain has TRBV11-2 and TRBJ2-1; 8 bases are shared with TRBD2. The germline V gene has CDR1 SGHAT and CDR2 FQNNGV. The junction had 9 bases not matched to a gene; V was cut back by 4 bases and J by 4 bases. This CDR3 contains 16 residues. This chain's CDR3 is CASSSRGAPAYNEQFF. The CDR3 region has the DNA TGTGCCAGCAGCTCGCGGGGGGCCCCAGCTTACAATGAGCAGTTCTTC.

This clone appeared a single time. V usage is TRBV10-3 and J usage is TRBJ2-7, with TRBD2 matching 10 bases. The CDR3 contains 15 residues. Germline V gives CDR1 ENHRY, CDR2 SYGVKD. The trim removed 2 bases at V and 2 bases at J, leaving 3 bases unmatched. Here the CDR3 DNA reads TGTGCCATCAGTGAGGGTACTAGCGGGACCTACGAGCAGTACTTC. It encodes CAISEGTSGTYEQYF.

V usage is TRBV25-1 and J usage is TRBJ2-1; 9 positions match TRBD2. J gave up 5 bases and V 7 bases, and 15 bases lay outside the gene matches. CDR1 is MGHDK, CDR2 SYGVNS, per germline. CDR3 size: 17 residues. The DNA of the CDR3 is TGTGCCAGCACCGAGGTAAGCGGGAGGCCGTTCCACAATGAGCAGTTCTTC. Translation gives CASTEVSGRPFHNEQFF.

The chain is built from TRBV30 and TRBJ2-7; 10 nucleotides align to TRBD2. Germline V gene lookup returns CDR1 GTSNPN and CDR2 SVGIG (reference sequence). This CDR3 contains 14 residues. Trimming cost V 4 bases and J 3 bases; bases outside gene matches: 6. The CDR3 sequence: CAWTPTSGIYEQYF. The CDR3 nucleotides are TGTGCCTGGACCCCAACTAGCGGGATCTACGAGCAGTACTTC.

In DNA, the CDR3 is TGCGCCAGCAGCTCCACCCCGACAGCCCCTATGAACACTGAAGCTTTCTTT. Translating gives CASSSTPTAPMNTEAFF. The chain uses TRBV5-1 and TRBJ1-1; D might be TRBD1 (5 bases). CDR1 SGHRS and CDR2 YFSETQ come from the germline V gene. V dropped 3 bases and J dropped 0 bases, with 18 bases sitting between them. The CDR3 consists of 17 residues.

The chain recombines TRBV19 with TRBJ2-1, with 9 bases matching TRBD2. Germline CDR1 is LNHDA and CDR2 is SQIVND (reference sequence). V lost 5 bases, J lost 3 bases, and 5 bases stayed unmatched. This CDR3 is built from 15 residues. The CDR3 protein is CASSVSGSVYNEQFF. The DNA of the CDR3 is TGTGCCAGTAGTGTTAGCGGGAGCGTCTACAATGAGCAGTTCTTC.

The chain has TRBV28 and TRBJ2-1; 7 nucleotides agree with TRBD1. V trimming: 8 bases; J trimming: 6 bases; junction bases outside the gene matches: 4. Germline loops: CDR1 MDHEN, CDR2 SYDVKM. The CDR3 is made up of 12 amino acids. DNA of the CDR3: TGTGCCAGCGGGACAGTCGGCAATGAGCAGTTCTTC. Translation: CASGTVGNEQFF.

The chain employs TRBV4-3 and TRBJ2-7; D may be TRBD1 (6 bases). Germline-derived CDR1 and CDR2 are LGHNA and YSLEER. CDR3 length: 15 amino acids. Trimming stripped 0 bases from V and 7 bases from J, with 16 bases between. CDR3 region: CASSQDSRGPGEQYF. The CDR3 nucleotides are TGCGCCAGCAGCCAAGACTCCAGGGGCCCGGGGGAGCAGTACTTC.

The rearrangement joins TRBV7-8 to TRBJ1-2; D may be TRBD1 (6 bases). Between the trimmed V and J ends, which lost 5 bases and 8 bases, there was a span of 24 bases. The CDR3 extends over 16 amino acids. Looked up from germline, CDR1 is SGHVS and CDR2 is FQNEAQ. CDR3 in DNA: TGTGCCAGCAGCCTCGCACCCAGGGGTCGGTTGGGAGGCTACACCTTC. Its translation is CASSLAPRGRLGGYTF.

The rearrangement uses TRBV7-9 and TRBJ1-3; D remains ambiguous. The CDR3 has 16 residues. The V and J ends lost 5 bases and 0 bases respectively, with 14 bases between them. Germline lookup yields CDR1 SEHNR and CDR2 FQNEAQ (reference sequence). CDR3 in amino acids: CASSLFAAHSGNTIYF. As DNA, the CDR3 is TGTGCCAGCAGCCTTTTTGCGGCTCACTCTGGAAACACCATATATTTT.

The chain joins TRBV6-5 to TRBJ1-6; D is ambiguous. The CDR3 consists of 14 residues. Per germline, CDR1 MNHEY and CDR2 SVGAGI. Trimming took off 8 bases at V and 7 bases at J, with 15 bases between the two ends. The CDR3, as DNA: TGTGCCAGCTGTGAAGAGGGAATAAATTCACCCCTCCACTTT. Its translation: CASCEEGINSPLHF.